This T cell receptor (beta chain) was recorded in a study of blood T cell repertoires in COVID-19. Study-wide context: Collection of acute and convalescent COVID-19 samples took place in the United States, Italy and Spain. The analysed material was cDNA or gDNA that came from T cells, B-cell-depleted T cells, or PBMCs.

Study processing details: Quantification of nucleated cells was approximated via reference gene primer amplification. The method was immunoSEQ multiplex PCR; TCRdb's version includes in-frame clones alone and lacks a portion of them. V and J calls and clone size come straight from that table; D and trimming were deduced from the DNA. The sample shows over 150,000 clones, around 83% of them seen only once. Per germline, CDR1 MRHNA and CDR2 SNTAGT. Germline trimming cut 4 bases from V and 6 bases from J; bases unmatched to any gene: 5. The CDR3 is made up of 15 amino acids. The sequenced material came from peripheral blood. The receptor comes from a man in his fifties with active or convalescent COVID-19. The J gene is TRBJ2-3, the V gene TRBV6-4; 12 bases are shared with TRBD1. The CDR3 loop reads CASSVGTGGLDTQYF. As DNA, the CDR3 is TGTGCCAGCAGTGTTGGGACAGGGGGCTTGGATACGCAGTATTTT.